The rows below give T cell receptor beta chains drawn from one sample of a study of STAT3 mutations in large granular lymphocyte leukemia. Some clones are missing from TCRdb's copy, which holds only in-frame ones; the method was immunoSEQ multiplex PCR. The table includes some 30,000 clones, 60% to 85% detected once. Sequencing used peripheral blood mononuclear cells. All receptors derive from a woman between 50 and 59 years old with T-cell large granular lymphocyte leukemia. Some clones in this sample may be carry-over from other donors' samples. CDR3s leave out the opening cysteine and the closing phenylalanine or tryptophan.

v_call,cdr3_length,j_call,cdr3_aa
TRBV28,11,TRBJ2-5,ASSFRGTGTQY
TRBV19,15,TRBJ1-3,ASSNFRTSYSGNTIY
TRBV9,10,TRBJ1-1,ASSTGETEAF
TRBV10-3,13,TRBJ1-5,AISESDRGNQPQH
TRBV5-1,12,TRBJ2-2,ASSQTGDTGELF
TRBV18,12,TRBJ2-5,ASSSTPQGETQY
TRBV6-5,11,TRBJ1-5,ASGPGYGQPQH
TRBV9,13,TRBJ2-3,ASSGLPGGTDTQY
TRBV6-5,13,TRBJ1-3,ASSSQGAHGNTIY
TRBV6-6,10,TRBJ2-7,ASSRGRYEQY
TRBV5-6,15,TRBJ2-7,ASSLYLRTGLTYEQY
TRBV6-6,12,TRBJ2-7,ASRTDRGTGEQY
TRBV7-7,12,TRBJ2-5,ASSPWDRSETQY
TRBV5-1,15,TRBJ2-7,ASSSGSTGTGVREQY
TRBV18,12,TRBJ2-7,ASSPTGGAGEQY
TRBV18,11,TRBJ2-3,ASSPSVADTQY
TRBV10-3,10,TRBJ2-7,AISAGGYEQY
TRBV5-4,11,TRBJ1-4,ASRDRANEKLF
TRBV6-6,14,TRBJ1-3,ASSTSRTLSGNTIY
TRBV13,13,TRBJ2-3,ASSRLALSTDTQY
TRBV7-9,12,TRBJ2-2,ASSAFLSTGELF
TRBV4-3,13,TRBJ1-2,ASSQDRMTSGGYT
TRBV19,12,TRBJ1-2,ASSRGQGLYGYT
TRBV9,11,TRBJ2-7,ASSVVSGAEQY
TRBV4-1,12,TRBJ1-2,ASSQVGRIYGYT
TRBV7-9,10,TRBJ2-7,ASSPDRYEQY
TRBV11-2,11,TRBJ2-7,ASSGVIGYEQY
TRBV15,12,TRBJ1-5,ATSRHGVNQPQH
TRBV18,11,TRBJ1-1,ASSPPVNTEAF